A selection of T cell receptor beta chains follows, all from one sample in a study of T cells in Graves' hyperthyroidism and ophthalmopathy. TCRdb re-called the multiplex PCR reads with MiXCR, one entry per CDR3 protein. This table has about 510,000 distinct CDR3 sequences, over 35% appearing once. The specimen was peripheral blood or thyroid tissue (not recorded which). Every receptor here comes from an adult woman with Graves' disease, either hyperthyroidism or ophthalmopathy (not recorded which). The CDR3 runs from the conserved cysteine through the conserved F or W. The order of the fields is V gene, clone size, D gene, CDR3 length, J gene, CDR3 DNA, CDR3 protein. D genes are given only for firm matches. Clone size is shown for a subset of rows, as once, few, many or a class of expanded clone.

>TRBV7-2|many|TRBD1|13|TRBJ2-7
TGTGCCAGCAGCTCACAGGGGACGGGGGAGCAGTACTTC
CASSSQGTGEQYF
>TRBV20-1|NA|TRBD2|12|TRBJ2-5
TGCAGTGCTAAGGCGACTAGCGGGACCCAGTACTTC
CSAKATSGTQYF
>TRBV20-1|NA|NA|13|TRBJ1-1
TGCAGTGCTAGGCCTACAGGGCTCCTTGAAGCTTTCTTT
CSARPTGLLEAFF
>TRBV28|NA|NA|13|TRBJ1-2
TGTGCCAGCAGAGGGACGGACCTGGGCGGCTACACCTTC
CASRGTDLGGYTF
>TRBV5-6|many|TRBD1|15|TRBJ2-5
TGTGCCAGCAGCCCTATGACAGGGTTCCAAGAGACCCAGTACTTC
CASSPMTGFQETQYF
>TRBV24-1|NA|TRBD1|19|TRBJ2-5
TGTGCCACCAGTGGCGAGCAGGGACAGGGGGGGCCTCTCGGAGAGACCCAGTACTTC
CATSGEQGQGGPLGETQYF
>TRBV10-1|NA|NA|9|TRBJ1-2
TGCGCCAGCAGTGAGGGGGACACCTTC
CASSEGDTF
>TRBV20-1|NA|NA|13|TRBJ2-2
TGCAGTGCTAGAGAGGGGGTGGCCGGGGAGCTGTTTTTT
CSAREGVAGELFF
>TRBV15|NA|NA|13|TRBJ1-3
TGTGCCACCAGCCGAGGCTCTGGAAACACCATATATTTT
CATSRGSGNTIYF
>TRBV20-1|NA|NA|13|TRBJ2-7
TGCAGTGCCCGCGGACAAGATGACTACGAGCAGTACTTC
CSARGQDDYEQYF
>TRBV7-9|many|TRBD1|13|TRBJ2-7
TGTGCCAGCAGCTCGACAGGGGCCTACGAGCAGTACTTC
CASSSTGAYEQYF
>TRBV5-4|NA|NA|12|TRBJ2-7
TGTGCCAGCACCTTGGGTACTTACGAGCAGTACTTC
CASTLGTYEQYF
>TRBV10-3|NA|NA|13|TRBJ1-1
TGTGCCATCAGTGGGGGGGCGTTCACTGAAGCTTTCTTT
CAISGGAFTEAFF
>TRBV27|few|NA|15|TRBJ1-1
TGTGCCAGCAGTTTAAAGGGACCCGATAGGGATGAAGCTTTCTTT
CASSLKGPDRDEAFF
>TRBV7-2|NA|NA|15|TRBJ2-7
TGTGCCAGCAGCTCGCCCGGGACACCGAAATACGAGCAGTACTTC
CASSSPGTPKYEQYF
>TRBV29-1|NA|TRBD1|14|TRBJ2-3
TGCAGCGGGGGACAGGGGGGACGTGGAGATACGCAGTATTTT
CSGGQGGRGDTQYF
>TRBV29-1|NA|TRBD1|12|TRBJ1-1
TGCAGCTTACAGGGGCTGAACACTGAAGCTTTCTTT
CSLQGLNTEAFF
>TRBV5-1|NA|TRBD1|14|TRBJ2-6
TGCGCCAGCAGCATGGGACAGGGGGCCAACGTCCTGACTTTC
CASSMGQGANVLTF
>TRBV25-1|NA|TRBD2|16|TRBJ2-3
TGTGCCAGCAGTGAATGGAGCGGAACTAGCGCAGATACGCAGTATTTT
CASSEWSGTSADTQYF
>TRBV12-3/TRBV12-4|few|TRBD2|17|TRBJ2-2
TGTGCCAGCAGCCAGGATCCCGGCGGGAGTGCCACCGGGGAGCTGTTTTTT
CASSQDPGGSATGELFF
>TRBV6-6|many|NA|11|TRBJ1-1
TGTGCCAGCAGTTACGGGGGTGGATCTTTCTTT
CASSYGGGSFF
>TRBV28|many|NA|12|TRBJ1-1
TGTGCCAGCAGGCCGGGCCACACTGAAGCTTTCTTT
CASRPGHTEAFF
>TRBV2|NA|TRBD2|14|TRBJ2-2
TGTGCCAGCACGGGCGGGGGGTACACCGGGGAGCTGTTTTTT
CASTGGGYTGELFF
>TRBV10-3|NA|TRBD1|16|TRBJ2-7
TGTGCCATCAGTGCGTCACCGGGACAGGGAACTTCGTGGCAGTACTTC
CAISASPGQGTSWQYF
>TRBV10-3|NA|NA|15|TRBJ2-7
TGTGCCACCCAGGGGCTAGGGACACCGAACCACGAGCAGTACTTC
CATQGLGTPNHEQYF
>TRBV29-1|NA|NA|13|TRBJ2-7
TGCAGCTTTGGGGGTAACGTGGACTACGAGCAGTACTTC
CSFGGNVDYEQYF